This T cell receptor beta chain was sequenced for a study of blood T cell repertoires in COVID-19. Across the study: Collection of acute and convalescent COVID-19 samples took place in the United States, Italy and Spain. Sample material is recorded as cDNA or gDNA derived from T cells, B-cell-depleted T cells, or PBMCs.

V was cut by 2 bases and J by 2 bases, with 13 bases left in between. The germline CDR1 and CDR2 sequences are SEHNR and FQNEAQ (reference sequence). The CDR3 has 16 residues. Original methodology: Amplification of reference gene primers provided the estimated nucleated cell counts. Sequencing was performed with immunoSEQ multiplex PCR; in TCRdb, only in-frame clones are kept and a portion is missing. That table supplies the V and J calls and clone size; D and trimming were determined from the DNA. The table shows around 300,000 clones, with 88% occurring only once. The TCR sequence derives from a young man with active or convalescent COVID-19. The sequenced sample was peripheral blood. The gene calls are TRBV7-9 and TRBJ2-1; TRBD2 is a possible D gene (6 bases). CDR3 amino acids: CASSLRTQRAYNEQFF. The CDR3 bases are TGTGCCAGCAGCTTAAGGACCCAGCGGGCCTACAATGAGCAGTTCTTC.